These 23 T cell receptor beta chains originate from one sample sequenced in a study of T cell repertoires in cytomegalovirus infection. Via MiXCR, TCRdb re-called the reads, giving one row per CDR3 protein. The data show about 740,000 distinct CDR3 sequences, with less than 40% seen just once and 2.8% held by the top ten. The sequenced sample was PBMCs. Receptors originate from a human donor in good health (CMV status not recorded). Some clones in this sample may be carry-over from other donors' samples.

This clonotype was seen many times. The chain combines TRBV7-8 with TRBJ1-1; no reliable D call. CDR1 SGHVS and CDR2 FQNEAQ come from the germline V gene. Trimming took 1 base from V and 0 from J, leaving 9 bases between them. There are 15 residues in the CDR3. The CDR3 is CASSLEWWMNTEAFF. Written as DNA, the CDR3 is TGTGCCAGCAGCTTAGAGTGGTGGATGAACACTGAAGCTTTCTTT.

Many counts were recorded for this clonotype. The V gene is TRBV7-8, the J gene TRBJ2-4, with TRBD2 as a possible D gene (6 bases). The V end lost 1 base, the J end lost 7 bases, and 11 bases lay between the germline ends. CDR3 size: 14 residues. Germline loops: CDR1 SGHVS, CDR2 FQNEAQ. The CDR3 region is CASSLGGVGNIQYF. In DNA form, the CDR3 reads TGTGCCAGCAGCTTAGGCGGGGTCGGCAACATTCAGTACTTC.

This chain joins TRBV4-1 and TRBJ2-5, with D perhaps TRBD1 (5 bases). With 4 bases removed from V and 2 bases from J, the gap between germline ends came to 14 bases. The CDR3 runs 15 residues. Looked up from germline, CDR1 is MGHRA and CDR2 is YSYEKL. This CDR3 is CASSREDRQQETQYF. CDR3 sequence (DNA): TGCGCCAGCAGCCGGGAAGACAGACAGCAAGAGACCCAGTACTTC.

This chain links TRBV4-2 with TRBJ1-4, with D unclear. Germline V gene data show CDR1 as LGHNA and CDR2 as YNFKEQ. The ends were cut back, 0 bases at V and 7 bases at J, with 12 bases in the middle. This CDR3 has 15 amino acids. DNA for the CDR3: TGTGCCAGCAGCCAAGATGTCCGTTACAGTGAAAAACTGTTTTTT. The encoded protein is CASSQDVRYSEKLFF.

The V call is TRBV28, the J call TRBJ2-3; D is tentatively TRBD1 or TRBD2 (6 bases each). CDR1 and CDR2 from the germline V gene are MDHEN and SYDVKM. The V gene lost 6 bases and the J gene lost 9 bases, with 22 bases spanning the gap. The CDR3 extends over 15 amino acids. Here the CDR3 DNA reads TGTGCCAGCAGCCAACCCGGGGGCAGGAGGGGAACGCAGTATTTT. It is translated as CASSQPGGRRGTQYF.

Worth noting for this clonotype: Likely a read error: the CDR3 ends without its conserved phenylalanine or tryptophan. The CDR3 DNA reads as TGTGCCAGCAGCTTCCGGGGGACCTACGAGCAGTACTGC. This translates into CASSFRGTYEQYC. V is TRBV7-9 and J is TRBJ2-7; maybe TRBD2 (6 bases). The CDR3 sequence is 13 residues long. With 3 bases removed from V and 2 bases from J, the gap between germline ends came to 8 bases. The germline gives CDR1 SEHNR, CDR2 FQNEAQ (reference sequence).

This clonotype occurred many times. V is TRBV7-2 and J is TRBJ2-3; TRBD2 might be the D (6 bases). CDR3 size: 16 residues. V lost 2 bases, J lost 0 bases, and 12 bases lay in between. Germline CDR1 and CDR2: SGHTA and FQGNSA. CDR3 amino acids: CASSLRGITSTDTQYF. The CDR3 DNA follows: TGTGCCAGCAGCTTACGCGGGATTACTAGCACAGATACGCAGTATTTT.

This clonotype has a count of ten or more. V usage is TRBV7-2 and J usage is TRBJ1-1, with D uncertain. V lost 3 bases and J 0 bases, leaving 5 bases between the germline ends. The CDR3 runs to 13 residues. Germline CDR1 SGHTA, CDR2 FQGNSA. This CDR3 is CASSLWLNTEAFF. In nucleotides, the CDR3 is TGTGCCAGCAGCTTGTGGTTGAACACTGAAGCTTTCTTT.

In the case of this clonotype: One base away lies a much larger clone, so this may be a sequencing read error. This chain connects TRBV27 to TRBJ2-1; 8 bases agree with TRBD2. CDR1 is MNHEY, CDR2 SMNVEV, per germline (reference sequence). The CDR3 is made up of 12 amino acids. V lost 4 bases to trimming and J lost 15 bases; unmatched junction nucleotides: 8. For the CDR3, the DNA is TGTGCCAGCAGTTCCCTTAGCGGGAAGAGGTTCTTC. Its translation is CASSSLSGKRFF.

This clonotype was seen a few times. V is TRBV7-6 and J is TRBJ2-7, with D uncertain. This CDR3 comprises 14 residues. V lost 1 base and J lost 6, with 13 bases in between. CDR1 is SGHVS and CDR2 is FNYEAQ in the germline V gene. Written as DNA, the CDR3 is TGTGCCAGCAGCTTAGACCCGCCGGTGTCCGAGCAGTACTTC. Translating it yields CASSLDPPVSEQYF.

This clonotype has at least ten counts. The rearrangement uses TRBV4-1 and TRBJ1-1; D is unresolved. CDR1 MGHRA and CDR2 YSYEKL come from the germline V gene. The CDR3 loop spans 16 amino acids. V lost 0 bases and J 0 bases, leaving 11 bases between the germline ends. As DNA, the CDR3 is TGCGCCAGCAGCCAAGAGCACGAGGAAGTGAACACTGAAGCTTTCTTT. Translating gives CASSQEHEEVNTEAFF.

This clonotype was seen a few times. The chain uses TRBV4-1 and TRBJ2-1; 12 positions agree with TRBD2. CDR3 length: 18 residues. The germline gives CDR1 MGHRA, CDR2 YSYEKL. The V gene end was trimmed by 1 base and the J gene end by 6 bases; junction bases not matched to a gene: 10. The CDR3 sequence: CASSQGFLAGGRGNEQFF. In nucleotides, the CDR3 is TGCGCCAGCAGCCAAGGCTTCCTAGCGGGGGGGCGTGGCAATGAGCAGTTCTTC.

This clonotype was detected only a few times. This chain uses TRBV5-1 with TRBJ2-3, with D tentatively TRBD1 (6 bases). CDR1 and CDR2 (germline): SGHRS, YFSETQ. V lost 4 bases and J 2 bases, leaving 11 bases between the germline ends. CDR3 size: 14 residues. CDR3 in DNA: TGCGCCAGCAGCCCTGACAGGCACACAGATACGCAGTATTTT. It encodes CASSPDRHTDTQYF.

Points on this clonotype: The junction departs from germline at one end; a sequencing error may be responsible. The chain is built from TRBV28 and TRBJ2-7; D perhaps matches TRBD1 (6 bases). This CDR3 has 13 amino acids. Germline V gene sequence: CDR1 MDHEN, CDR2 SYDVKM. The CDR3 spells CSRNLEAGAERYF. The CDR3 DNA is TGTTCCAGAAACCTTGAGGCAGGGGCCGAGAGGTACTTC.

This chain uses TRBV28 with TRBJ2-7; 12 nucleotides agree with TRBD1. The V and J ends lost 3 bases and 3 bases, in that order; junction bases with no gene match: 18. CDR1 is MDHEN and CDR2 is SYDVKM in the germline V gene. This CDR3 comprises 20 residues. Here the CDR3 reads CASSFLWVPPGTGGFYEQYF. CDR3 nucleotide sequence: TGTGCCAGCAGTTTTTTGTGGGTACCCCCGGGGACAGGGGGCTTCTACGAGCAGTACTTC.

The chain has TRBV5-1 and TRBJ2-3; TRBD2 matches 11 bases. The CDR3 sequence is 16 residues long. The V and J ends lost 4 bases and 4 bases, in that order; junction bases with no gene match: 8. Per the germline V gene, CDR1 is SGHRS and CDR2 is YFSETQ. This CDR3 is CASSPTLAGGPDTQYF. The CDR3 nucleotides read TGCGCCAGCAGCCCTACTTTAGCGGGAGGGCCAGATACGCAGTATTTT.

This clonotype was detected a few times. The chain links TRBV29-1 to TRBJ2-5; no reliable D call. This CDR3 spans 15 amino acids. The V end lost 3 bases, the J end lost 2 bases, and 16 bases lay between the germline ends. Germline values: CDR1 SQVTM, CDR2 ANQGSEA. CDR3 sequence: CSVDALTGPQETQYF. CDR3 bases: TGCAGCGTTGATGCCCTAACCGGGCCACAAGAGACCCAGTACTTC.

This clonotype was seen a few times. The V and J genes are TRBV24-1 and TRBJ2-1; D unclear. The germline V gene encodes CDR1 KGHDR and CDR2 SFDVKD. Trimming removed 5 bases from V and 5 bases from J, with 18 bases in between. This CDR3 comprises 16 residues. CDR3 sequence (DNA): TGTGCCACCAGTGGGGTCGGCGATAGGCAGAACAATGAGCAGTTCTTC. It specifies CATSGVGDRQNNEQFF.

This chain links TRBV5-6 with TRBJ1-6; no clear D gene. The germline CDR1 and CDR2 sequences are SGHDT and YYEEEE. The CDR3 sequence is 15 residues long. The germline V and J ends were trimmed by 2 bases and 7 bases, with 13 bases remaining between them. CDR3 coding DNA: TGTGCCAGCAGCTTTAAAACTGCCTTAAATTCACCCCTCCACTTT. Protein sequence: CASSFKTALNSPLHF.

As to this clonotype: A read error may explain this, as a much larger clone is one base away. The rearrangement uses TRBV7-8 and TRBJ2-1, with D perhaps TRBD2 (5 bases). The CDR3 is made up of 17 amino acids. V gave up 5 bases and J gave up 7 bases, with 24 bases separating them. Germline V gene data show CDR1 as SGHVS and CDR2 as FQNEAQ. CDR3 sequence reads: CASSPVAGSPGWNEQFF. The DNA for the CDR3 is TGTGCCAGCAGCCCCGTGGCTGGGAGCCCAGGATGGAATGAGCAGTTCTTC. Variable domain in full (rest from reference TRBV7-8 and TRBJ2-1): GAGVSQSPRYKVAKRGQDVALRCDPISGHVSLFWYQQALGQGPEFLTYFQNEAQLDKSGLPSDRFFAERPEGSVSTLKIQRTQQEDSAVYLCASSPVAGSPGWNEQFFGPGTRLTVL.

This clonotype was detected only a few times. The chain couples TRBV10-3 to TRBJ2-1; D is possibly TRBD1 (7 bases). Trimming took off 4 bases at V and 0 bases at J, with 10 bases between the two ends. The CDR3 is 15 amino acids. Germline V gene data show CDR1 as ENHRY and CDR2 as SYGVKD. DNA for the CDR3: TGTGCCATCAGTGCCCAGGGGGGCTCCTACAATGAGCAGTTCTTC. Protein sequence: CAISAQGGSYNEQFF.

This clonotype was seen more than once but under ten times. DNA of the CDR3: TGTGCCAGCAGTTACCCCGGGGGCCCCTACGAGCAGTACTTC. Translation: CASSYPGGPYEQYF. The chain has TRBV6-6 and TRBJ2-7; the D gene could be TRBD1 or TRBD2 (6 bases each). The V gene lost 2 bases and the J gene lost 2 bases, with 10 bases spanning the gap. The CDR3 runs to 14 residues. Germline V lookup: CDR1 MNHNY, CDR2 SVGAGI (reference sequence).

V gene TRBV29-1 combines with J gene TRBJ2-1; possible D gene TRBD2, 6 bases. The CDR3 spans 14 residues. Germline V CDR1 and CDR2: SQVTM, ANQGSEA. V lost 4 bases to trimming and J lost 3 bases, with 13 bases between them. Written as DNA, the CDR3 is TGCAGCGTTGTAGCGGATACCGACTACAATGAGCAGTTCTTC. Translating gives CSVVADTDYNEQFF.